These T cell receptor beta chains were read from a single sample in a study of cytomegalovirus exposure and HLA in healthy donors. Generated by immunoSEQ multiplex PCR, the TCRdb table keeps only in-frame clones and is missing some. The sample lists around 100,000 clones, more than 65% seen once, with over 9% in the top ten. Material: PBMCs. The receptors originated from a woman between 18 and 29 years old in good health and CMV-seropositive. Each CDR3 is given with its conserved first and last residue. The D gene is left open where the match is weak. Rows give clone size only sometimes, using once, few, many, or a class for an expanded clone.

TRBV5-4	TRBD2	TRBJ2-5	NA	TGTGCCAGCAGCTTGCCCCAAAAGCGGGGAGTACAAGAGACCCAGTACTTC	CASSLPQKRGVQETQYF
TRBV5-5	NA	TRBJ1-1	NA	TGTGCCAGCAGCTCGGGACTGCTGACTGAAGCTTTCTTT	CASSSGLLTEAFF
TRBV19	TRBD2	TRBJ2-1	NA	TGTGCCAGTAGTATAGGACTAGCGGGAGAGCAGTTCTTC	CASSIGLAGEQFF
TRBV19	TRBD1	TRBJ2-3	NA	TGTGCCAGTAGTTCCAGGACAGGGGGCACAGATACGCAGTATTTT	CASSSRTGGTDTQYF
TRBV9	TRBD1	TRBJ2-7	NA	TGTGCCAGCAGCGTAGGACAGGGGACGCCCCCCTACGAGCAGTACTTC	CASSVGQGTPPYEQYF
TRBV28	TRBD1	TRBJ1-5	NA	TGTGCCAGCAGTTTTCCCCACTCCCTGGCAGGGGGGAATCAGCCCCAGCATTTT	CASSFPHSLAGGNQPQHF
TRBV27	NA	TRBJ2-3	NA	TGTGCCAGCAGTAAATCTTGGACAGAATACACAGATACGCAGTATTTT	CASSKSWTEYTDTQYF
TRBV9	TRBD1	TRBJ1-2	NA	TGTGCCAGCAGCGTTGGAAGACAGGGGGCGTATGGCTACACCTTC	CASSVGRQGAYGYTF
TRBV4-1	TRBD2	TRBJ2-5	NA	TGCGCCAGCAGCCAGGTTAGCGGGAGTGGGGCGGCGGAGACCCAGTACTTC	CASSQVSGSGAAETQYF
TRBV10-1	NA	TRBJ2-2	NA	TGCGCCAGCAGCGCGACAGGGAACACCGGGGAGCTGTTTTTT	CASSATGNTGELFF
TRBV7-9	NA	TRBJ2-1	once	TGTGCCAGCACCGGGAGTTACAATGAGCAGTTCTTC	CASTGSYNEQFF
TRBV5-4	TRBD2	TRBJ2-5	NA	TGTGCCAGCAGCCGGGTAGCGGGAGGGGGGGAGACCCAGTACTTC	CASSRVAGGGETQYF
TRBV30	TRBD2	TRBJ2-5	NA	TGTGCCTGGAGTGTACTTGGCGGGGGGGAGACCCAGTACTTC	CAWSVLGGGETQYF
TRBV21-1	NA	TRBJ1-2	once	TGTGCCAGCAGCTGCGGACAGGGCGGCTATGGCTACACCTTC	CASSCGQGGYGYTF
TRBV9	NA	TRBJ1-1	NA	TGTGCCAGCAGCGTCAGCCGGGACACCCCTTTGGAAGCTTTCTTT	CASSVSRDTPLEAFF
TRBV29-1	NA	TRBJ2-2	NA	TGCAGCGTCGGGGTTGTCACCGGGGAGCTGTTTTTT	CSVGVVTGELFF
TRBV7-9	TRBD1	TRBJ2-3	NA	TGTGCCAGCAGCTGGACAGGGGCAGATACGCAGTATTTT	CASSWTGADTQYF
TRBV27	NA	TRBJ2-1	NA	TGTGCCAGCAGTTTACTAGGGAGATACAATGAGCAGTTCTTC	CASSLLGRYNEQFF
TRBV5-6	TRBD1	TRBJ2-5	NA	TGTGCCAGCAGCTACTCACCCGATGACAGGGGAGAGACCCAGTACTTC	CASSYSPDDRGETQYF
TRBV27	NA	TRBJ2-3	few	TGTGCCAGCAGTGATTACAGGGGCACAGATACGCAGTATTTT	CASSDYRGTDTQYF
TRBV6-4	NA	TRBJ2-1	NA	TGTGCCAGCAGTCGTTTAATATCAGGGGAGCAGTTCTTC	CASSRLISGEQFF
TRBV10-3	TRBD2	TRBJ2-1	NA	TGTGCCATCAGTGAGAAGCGGGGGAGCTCCTACAATGAGCAGTTCTTC	CAISEKRGSSYNEQFF
TRBV18	TRBD1	TRBJ1-1	NA	TGTGCCAGCTCGCAGGGGGCTGATACTGAAGCTTTCTTT	CASSQGADTEAFF
TRBV6-6	NA	TRBJ1-5	NA	TGTGCCAGCAGTTCTCAGGGAAACCTTAGCAATCAGCCCCAGCATTTT	CASSSQGNLSNQPQHF
TRBV7-7	NA	TRBJ2-7	once	TGTGCTAGCAGCCCAGACAACTCCTACGAGCAGTACTTC	CASSPDNSYEQYF
TRBV15	NA	TRBJ1-4	NA	TGTGCCACCAGCAAAGCGGGGCTTGACCCGGAAAAACTGTTTTTT	CATSKAGLDPEKLFF
TRBV29-1	TRBD2	TRBJ2-5	NA	TGCAGCGTGGGGCTAGCGGGAGTACGCCAAGAGACCCAGTACTTC	CSVGLAGVRQETQYF
TRBV6-1	TRBD2	TRBJ2-7	NA	TGTGCCAGCAGTGAAGTGCTAGCGGGAGGGCCGTCCTACGAGCAGTACTTC	CASSEVLAGGPSYEQYF
TRBV6-1	NA	TRBJ2-2	NA	TGTGCCAGCAGTGAGATCGGGTCCACAGGCGGTGGGACCGGGGAGCTGTTTTTT	CASSEIGSTGGGTGELFF
TRBV13	NA	TRBJ2-5	once	TGTGCCAGCAGCTTACGGGGCGGGACGGCGGAGACCCAGTACTTC	CASSLRGGTAETQYF
TRBV5-1	TRBD1	TRBJ1-5	NA	TGCGCCAGCAGCTTGGCCCCCGGGACAGGAAATCAGCCCCAGCATTTT	CASSLAPGTGNQPQHF
TRBV6-5	NA	TRBJ1-2	NA	TGTGCCAGCAGTTTAGATTTCTATGGCTACACCTTC	CASSLDFYGYTF
TRBV6-5	NA	TRBJ1-1	once	TGTGCCAGCAGTCTCGTCGGGGGGCTTGCTTTCTTT	CASSLVGGLAFF
TRBV10-1	NA	TRBJ2-2	NA	TGCGCCAGCAGTGAGAACCCCCGGGCCGGGGAGCTGTTTTTT	CASSENPRAGELFF
TRBV7-2	NA	TRBJ2-5	NA	TGTGCCAGCAGCTTACAGGGAACGGGAGAGACCCAGTACTTC	CASSLQGTGETQYF
TRBV5-1	TRBD1	TRBJ1-2	NA	TGCGCCAGCAGCTTGGGGGGGACAGGTCTCAACTATGGCTACACCTTC	CASSLGGTGLNYGYTF
TRBV7-9	NA	TRBJ2-7	NA	TGTGCCAGCAGCTTAGTTCGGGCAGGGATGGGCGAGCAGTACTTC	CASSLVRAGMGEQYF
TRBV5-1	NA	TRBJ2-5	NA	TGCGCCAGCCGGTACCAAGAGACCCAGTACTTC	CASRYQETQYF
TRBV19	TRBD2	TRBJ2-5	NA	TGTGCCAGTAGTATATACGGGGCTAGCGGTAACGGACAAGAGACCCAGTACTTC	CASSIYGASGNGQETQYF
TRBV25-1	NA	TRBJ1-1	NA	TGTGCCAGCACTTTGACAGTTAACACTGAAGCTTTCTTT	CASTLTVNTEAFF
TRBV4-2	NA	TRBJ2-7	NA	TGTGCCAGCAGCCAAGACGTTGGCGGGTACGAGCAGTACTTC	CASSQDVGGYEQYF
TRBV7-2	TRBD1	TRBJ2-7	NA	TGTGCCAGCACCAAGGACAGGAGCCCTTCCTACGAGCAGTACTTC	CASTKDRSPSYEQYF
TRBV19	TRBD1	TRBJ2-5	NA	TGTGCCAGTAGCCTGGACAGGGCGGAGACCCAGTACTTC	CASSLDRAETQYF
TRBV25-1	NA	TRBJ2-7	NA	TGTGCCAGCAGTGAATCCGGGGGTAGGCCCTACGAGCAGTACTTC	CASSESGGRPYEQYF
TRBV5-4	TRBD2	TRBJ2-7	NA	TGTGCCAGCAGCTTTACCGGGACTAGCGCCTACGAGCAGTACTTC	CASSFTGTSAYEQYF
TRBV7-2	NA	TRBJ1-2	NA	TGTGCCAGCAGCTCATATATTGTCCAGATTACCTATGGCTACACCTTC	CASSSYIVQITYGYTF
TRBV2	TRBD1	TRBJ2-7	NA	TGTGCCAGCAGTGACCCCGTACAGGGGCGCGAGCAGTACTTC	CASSDPVQGREQYF
TRBV7-2	NA	TRBJ2-7	NA	TGTGCCAGCAGCCCAATCGGGACAATTCGGTCGTACGAGCAGTACTTC	CASSPIGTIRSYEQYF
TRBV5-6	NA	TRBJ1-1	NA	TGTGCCAGCAGCTTTGAAGCGAACACTGAAGCTTTCTTT	CASSFEANTEAFF
TRBV5-1	TRBD2	TRBJ2-2	NA	TGCGCCAGCAGCGTAGGTGGGACTAGCTTCACCGGGGAGCTGTTTTTT	CASSVGGTSFTGELFF
TRBV18	NA	TRBJ1-1	NA	TGTGCCAGCTCACCACTCTCCCGACACACTTCAGACACTAACACTGAAGCTTTCTTT	CASSPLSRHTSDTNTEAFF
TRBV6-5	NA	TRBJ1-2	few	TGTGCCAGCAGTACCCAGCCCGGGGCTAACTATGGCTACACCTTC	CASSTQPGANYGYTF
TRBV25-1	NA	TRBJ1-6	NA	TGTGCCAGCAGTGACCACTCCCCGCAGGGTTCACCCCTCCACTTT	CASSDHSPQGSPLHF
TRBV11-2	TRBD2	TRBJ2-7	NA	TGTGCCAGCAGGAAGACTAGCGGGAACTACGAGCAGTACTTC	CASRKTSGNYEQYF
TRBV4-3	NA	TRBJ2-7	few	TGCGCCAGCAGCCAGTTCACAGGGAACTACGAGCAGTACTTC	CASSQFTGNYEQYF